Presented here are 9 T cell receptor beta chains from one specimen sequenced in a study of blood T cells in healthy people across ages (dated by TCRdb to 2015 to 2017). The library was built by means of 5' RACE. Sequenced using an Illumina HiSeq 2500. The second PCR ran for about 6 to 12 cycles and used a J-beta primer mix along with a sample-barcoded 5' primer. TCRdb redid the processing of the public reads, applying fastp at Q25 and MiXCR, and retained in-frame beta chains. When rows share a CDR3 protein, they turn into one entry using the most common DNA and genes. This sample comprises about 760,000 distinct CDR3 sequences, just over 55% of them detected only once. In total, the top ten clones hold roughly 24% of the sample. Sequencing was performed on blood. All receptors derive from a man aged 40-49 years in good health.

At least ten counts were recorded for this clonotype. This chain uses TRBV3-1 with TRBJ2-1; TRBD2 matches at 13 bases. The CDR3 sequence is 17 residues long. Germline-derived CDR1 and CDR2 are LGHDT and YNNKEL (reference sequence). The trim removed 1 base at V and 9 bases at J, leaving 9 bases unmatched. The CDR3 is CASSQASLAGGFSEQFF. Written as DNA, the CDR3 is TGTGCCAGCAGCCAAGCCTCACTAGCGGGGGGGTTTAGTGAGCAGTTCTTC.

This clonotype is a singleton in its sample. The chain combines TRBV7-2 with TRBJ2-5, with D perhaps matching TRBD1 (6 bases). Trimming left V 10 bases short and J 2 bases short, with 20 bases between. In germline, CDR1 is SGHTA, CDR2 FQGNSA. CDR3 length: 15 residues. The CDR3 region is CATRGSGARQETQYF. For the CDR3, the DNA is TGTGCCACCAGGGGATCCGGGGCGAGACAAGAGACCCAGTACTTC.

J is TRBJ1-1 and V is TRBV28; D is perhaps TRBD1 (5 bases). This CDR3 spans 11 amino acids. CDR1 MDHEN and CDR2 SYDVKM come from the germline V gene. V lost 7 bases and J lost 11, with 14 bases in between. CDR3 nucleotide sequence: TGTGCCAGCATCTGGGACCGGTTGGCTTTCTTT. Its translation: CASIWDRLAFF.

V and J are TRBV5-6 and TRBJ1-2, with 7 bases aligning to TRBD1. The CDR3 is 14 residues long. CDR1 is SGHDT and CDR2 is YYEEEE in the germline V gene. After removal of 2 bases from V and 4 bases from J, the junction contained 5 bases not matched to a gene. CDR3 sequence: CASSFLRTGYGYTF. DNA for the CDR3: TGTGCCAGCAGCTTCCTCCGGACAGGCTATGGCTACACCTTC. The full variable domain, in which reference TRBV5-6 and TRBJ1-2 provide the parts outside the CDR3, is DAGVTQSPTHLIKTRGQQVTLRCSPKSGHDTVSWYQQALGQGPQFIFQYYEEEERQRGNFPDRFSGHQFPNYSSELNVNALLLGDSALYLCASSFLRTGYGYTFGSGTRLTVV.

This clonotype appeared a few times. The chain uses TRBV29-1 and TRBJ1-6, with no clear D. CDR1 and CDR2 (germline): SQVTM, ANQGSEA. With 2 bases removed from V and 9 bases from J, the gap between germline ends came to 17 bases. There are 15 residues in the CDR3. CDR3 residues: CSVEIARQSGSPLHF. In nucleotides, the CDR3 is TGCAGCGTTGAAATTGCCCGCCAGAGTGGTTCACCCCTCCACTTT.

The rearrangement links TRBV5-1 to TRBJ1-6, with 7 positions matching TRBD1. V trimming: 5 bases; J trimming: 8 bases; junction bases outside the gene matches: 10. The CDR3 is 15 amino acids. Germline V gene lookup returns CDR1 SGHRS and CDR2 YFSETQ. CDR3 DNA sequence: TGCGCCAGCAGACGCCCGGGACAGTTGGATTCACCCCTCCACTTT. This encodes CASRRPGQLDSPLHF.

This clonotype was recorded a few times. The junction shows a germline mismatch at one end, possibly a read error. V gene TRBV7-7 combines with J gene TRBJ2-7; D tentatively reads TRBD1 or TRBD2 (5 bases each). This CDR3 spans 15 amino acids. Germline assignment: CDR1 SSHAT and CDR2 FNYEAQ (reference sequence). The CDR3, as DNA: TGTGCTAGCAGCCCCGGGACCCCCGCCCCCTACGAGCAGTACTTC. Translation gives CASSPGTPAPYEQYF.

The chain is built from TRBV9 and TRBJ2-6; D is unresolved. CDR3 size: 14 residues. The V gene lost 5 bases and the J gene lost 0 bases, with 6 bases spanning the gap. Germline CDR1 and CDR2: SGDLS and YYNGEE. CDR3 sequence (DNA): TGTGCCAGCAGAATCCGCTCTGGGGCCAACGTCCTGACTTTC. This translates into CASRIRSGANVLTF.

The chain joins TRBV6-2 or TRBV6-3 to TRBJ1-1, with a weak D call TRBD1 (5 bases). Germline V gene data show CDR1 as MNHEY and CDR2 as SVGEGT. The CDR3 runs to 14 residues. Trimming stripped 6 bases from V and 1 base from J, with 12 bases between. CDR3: CASRPDRSNTEAFF. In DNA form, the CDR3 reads TGTGCCAGCAGACCAGACAGATCGAACACTGAAGCTTTCTTT.